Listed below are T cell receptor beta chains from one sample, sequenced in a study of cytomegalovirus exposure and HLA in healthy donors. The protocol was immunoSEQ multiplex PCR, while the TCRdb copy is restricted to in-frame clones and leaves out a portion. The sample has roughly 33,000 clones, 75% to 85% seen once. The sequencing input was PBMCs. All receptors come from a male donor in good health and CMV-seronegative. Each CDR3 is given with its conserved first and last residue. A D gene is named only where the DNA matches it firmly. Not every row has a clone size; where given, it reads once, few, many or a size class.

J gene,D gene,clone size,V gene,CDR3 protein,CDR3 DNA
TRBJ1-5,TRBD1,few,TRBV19,CASLGQGNQPQHF,TGTGCCAGTCTAGGACAGGGGAATCAGCCCCAGCATTTT
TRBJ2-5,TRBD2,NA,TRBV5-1,CASRGGGPGRPETQYF,TGCGCCAGCCGGGGGGGAGGACCGGGACGACCAGAGACCCAGTACTTC
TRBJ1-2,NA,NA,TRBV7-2,CASSIQGLSYGYTF,TGTGCCAGCAGCATACAGGGCTTGAGCTATGGCTACACCTTC
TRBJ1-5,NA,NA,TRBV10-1,CASSANSNQPQHF,TGCGCCAGCAGTGCCAATAGCAATCAGCCCCAGCATTTT
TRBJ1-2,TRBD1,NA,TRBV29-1,CSAARTGLYGYTF,TGCAGCGCCGCCCGGACAGGACTTTATGGCTACACCTTC
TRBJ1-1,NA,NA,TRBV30,CAWSVAENTEAFF,TGTGCCTGGAGTGTAGCCGAGAACACTGAAGCTTTCTTT
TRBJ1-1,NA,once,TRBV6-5,CASSYSEEGTEAFF,TGTGCCAGCAGTTACTCGGAGGAGGGCACTGAAGCTTTCTTT
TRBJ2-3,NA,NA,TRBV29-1,CSVVLAQDTQYF,TGCAGCGTTGTTCTAGCCCAGGATACGCAGTATTTT
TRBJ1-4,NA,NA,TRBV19,CASSMSAREAEKLFF,TGTGCCAGTAGTATGTCAGCCAGGGAGGCAGAAAAACTGTTTTTT
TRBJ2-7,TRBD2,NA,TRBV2,CASSLAGKSYEQYF,TGTGCCAGCAGTCTAGCGGGGAAATCCTACGAGCAGTACTTC
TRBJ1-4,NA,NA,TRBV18,CASSPLPGDTNEKLFF,TGTGCCAGCTCACCACTTCCGGGGGACACTAATGAAAAACTGTTTTTT
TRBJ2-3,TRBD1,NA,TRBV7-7,CASSFFPGGADTQYF,TGTGCTAGCAGCTTTTTCCCAGGGGGCGCAGATACGCAGTATTTT
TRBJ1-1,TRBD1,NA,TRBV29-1,CSVRDRDFMNTEAFF,TGCAGCGTTCGGGACAGGGATTTCATGAACACTGAAGCTTTCTTT
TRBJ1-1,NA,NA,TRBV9,CASSVVAGAEAFF,TGTGCCAGCAGCGTAGTAGCCGGAGCTGAAGCTTTCTTT
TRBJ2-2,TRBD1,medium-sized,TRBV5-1,CASSPDRGHTGELFF,TGCGCCAGCAGCCCGGACAGGGGCCACACCGGGGAGCTGTTTTTT
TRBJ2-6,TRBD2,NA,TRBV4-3,CASSQPPTGGSGANVLTF,TGCGCCAGCAGCCAACCCCCCACGGGGGGCTCTGGGGCCAACGTCCTGACTTTC
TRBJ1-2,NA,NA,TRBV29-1,CSVGRGDYGYTF,TGCAGCGTTGGGCGGGGTGACTATGGCTACACCTTC
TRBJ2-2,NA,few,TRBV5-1,CASSFQQGNGELFF,TGCGCCAGCAGCTTTCAACAGGGAAACGGGGAGCTGTTTTTT
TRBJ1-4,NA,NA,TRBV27,CASSPLRGEKLFF,TGTGCCAGCAGCCCCCTCCGAGGTGAAAAACTGTTTTTT
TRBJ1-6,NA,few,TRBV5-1,CASSLAGQGRSPLHF,TGCGCCAGCAGCTTGGCCGGGCAGGGAAGGTCACCCCTCCACTTT
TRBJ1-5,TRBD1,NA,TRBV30,CAWDPGQGNQPQHF,TGTGCCTGGGATCCAGGACAGGGGAATCAGCCCCAGCATTTT
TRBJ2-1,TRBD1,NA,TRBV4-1,CASSQGAGTGGAGSRFF,TGCGCCAGCAGCCAAGGAGCCGGGACAGGGGGCGCTGGAAGCCGGTTCTTC
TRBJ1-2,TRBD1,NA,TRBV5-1,CASSSTGGSNYGYTF,TGCGCCAGCAGTTCCACAGGGGGCTCTAACTATGGCTACACCTTC
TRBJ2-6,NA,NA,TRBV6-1,CASSRRVTGANVLTF,TGTGCCAGCAGTCGCAGGGTGACTGGGGCCAACGTCCTGACTTTC
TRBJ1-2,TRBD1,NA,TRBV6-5,CASSSQGGYGYTF,TGTGCCAGCAGTTCACAGGGGGGCTATGGCTACACCTTC
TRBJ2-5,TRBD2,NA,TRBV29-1,CSVVAGVETQYF,TGCAGCGTTGTGGCGGGAGTCGAGACCCAGTACTTC
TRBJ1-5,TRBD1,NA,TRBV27,CASSAGQVNNQPQHF,TGTGCCAGCAGTGCCGGACAGGTCAACAATCAGCCCCAGCATTTT
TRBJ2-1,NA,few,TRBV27,CASSWYGNNEQFF,TGTGCCAGCAGTTGGTACGGGAACAATGAGCAGTTCTTC
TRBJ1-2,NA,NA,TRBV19,CASSPRQVNYGYTF,TGTGCCAGTAGTCCTCGACAGGTGAACTATGGCTACACCTTC
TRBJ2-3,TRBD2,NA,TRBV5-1,CASSVSPSGGTTDTQYF,TGCGCCAGCAGCGTTTCCCCGAGCGGGGGGACCACAGATACGCAGTATTTT
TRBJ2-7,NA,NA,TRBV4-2,CASSQASTYEQYF,TGTGCCAGCAGCCAAGCATCCACCTACGAGCAGTACTTC
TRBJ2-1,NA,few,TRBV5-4,CASNLQTGSHGDEQFF,TGTGCCAGCAACCTTCAAACAGGGTCGCATGGGGATGAGCAGTTCTTC